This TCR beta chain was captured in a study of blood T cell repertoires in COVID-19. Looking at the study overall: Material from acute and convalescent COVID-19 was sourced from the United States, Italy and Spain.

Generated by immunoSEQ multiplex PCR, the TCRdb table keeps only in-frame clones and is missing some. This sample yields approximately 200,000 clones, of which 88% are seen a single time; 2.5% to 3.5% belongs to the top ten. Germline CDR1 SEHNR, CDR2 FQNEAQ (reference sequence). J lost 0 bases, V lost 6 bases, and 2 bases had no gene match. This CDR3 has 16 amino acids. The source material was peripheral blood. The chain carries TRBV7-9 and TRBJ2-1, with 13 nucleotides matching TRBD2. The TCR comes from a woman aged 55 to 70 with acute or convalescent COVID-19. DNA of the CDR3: TGTGCCAGCAGTTGGACTAGCGGGAGCTCCTACAATGAGCAGTTCTTC. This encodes CASSWTSGSSYNEQFF.